Following are 8 T cell receptor beta chains from one sample sequenced in a study of blood T cell repertoires in COVID-19. Assay used: immunoSEQ multiplex PCR; TCRdb lists only in-frame clones, some missing. This sample yields 45,000 to 55,000 clones, of which 78% are seen a single time; about 15% belongs to the top ten. Sequencing was carried out using peripheral blood. The receptors here all came from a human donor with active or convalescent COVID-19. The donor label of this sample is uncertain.

The chain uses TRBV3-1 (or the pseudogene TRBV3-2) and TRBJ2-7; a possible D gene is TRBD2 (5 bases). Trimming left V 1 base short and J 3 bases short, with 13 bases between. The length of the CDR3 is 15 residues. The germline gives CDR1 LGHDT, CDR2 YNNKEL (reference sequence). The CDR3 protein is CASSQGGLLNYEQYF. DNA of the CDR3: TGTGCCAGCAGCCAAGGAGGACTCTTAAACTACGAGCAGTACTTC.

This clone was seen a single time. The rearrangement uses TRBV28 and TRBJ1-5; tentatively, D is TRBD1 (6 bases). There are 14 residues in the CDR3. Trimming removed 5 bases at V and 2 bases at J, with 10 bases between. The germline gives CDR1 MDHEN, CDR2 SYDVKM. The CDR3 nucleotides read TGTGCCAGCAGTCCGGACAGTGGCAATCAGCCCCAGCATTTT. Its translation: CASSPDSGNQPQHF.

The gene calls are TRBV2 and TRBJ2-7; D gene unclear. The V end was cut by 4 bases, the J end by 1 base, with 11 bases between. Germline V gene data show CDR1 as SNHLY and CDR2 as FYNNEI. There are 14 residues in the CDR3. The CDR3 region has the DNA TGTGCCAGCAGTGGGCAGGAATCGTCCTACGAGCAGTACTTC. Amino acids: CASSGQESSYEQYF.

The chain links TRBV19 to TRBJ2-6; TRBD1 agrees at 8 bases. The CDR3 is made up of 17 amino acids. The germline CDR1 and CDR2 sequences are LNHDA and SQIVND (reference sequence). Trimming removed 5 bases from V and 0 bases from J; junction bases left unmatched: 6. For the CDR3, the DNA is TGTGCCAGTAGTCCGGGACAGGCAACCTCTGGGGCCAACGTCCTGACTTTC. This encodes CASSPGQATSGANVLTF.

CDR3 DNA sequence: TGTGCCAGCAGCCCGACTAGCGGGGCTAACAATGAGCAGTTCTTC. This encodes CASSPTSGANNEQFF. V usage is TRBV7-3 and J usage is TRBJ2-1; 11 bases fit TRBD2. Germline CDR1 reads SGHTA; CDR2 reads FQGTGA. CDR3 size: 15 residues. V gave up 5 bases and J gave up 5 bases; unmatched junction bases: 5.

This clone was counted a few times. This chain uses TRBV10-1 with TRBJ1-3; possible D gene TRBD1, 6 bases. Deletions cut 6 bases from V and 3 bases from J, with 15 bases between. The CDR3 is made up of 15 amino acids. Germline CDR1 reads WNHNN; CDR2 reads SYGVQD (reference sequence). CDR3 in amino acids: CASRSDSEDGNTIYF. The CDR3 DNA follows: TGCGCCAGCAGATCGGACAGTGAGGATGGAAACACCATATATTTT.

The chain joins TRBV28 to TRBJ1-2; D may be TRBD1 (6 bases). The CDR3 length is 14 residues. Germline assignment: CDR1 MDHEN and CDR2 SYDVKM. Deletions cut 8 bases from V and 0 bases from J, with 13 bases between. The CDR3 DNA follows: TGTGCCAGCGAACAGGGAACAGCTAACTATGGCTACACCTTC. As protein: CASEQGTANYGYTF.

This chain joins TRBV7-9 and TRBJ2-3, with D hard to call. Trimming cost V 10 bases and J 0 bases, with 8 bases left between them. The CDR3 is made up of 12 amino acids. Germline loops: CDR1 SEHNR, CDR2 FQNEAQ (reference sequence). The DNA for the CDR3 is TGTGCCATCGAGGAAAGCACAGATACGCAGTATTTT. Its protein product is CAIEESTDTQYF.